The T cell receptor (beta chain) under discussion was sequenced for a study of monozygotic twins with inflammatory bowel disease. For each CDR3 protein, TCRdb gives one entry from its re-call of the 5' RACE reads, without DNA. This sample's clone table lists 110,000 to 150,000 distinct CDR3 sequences. This CDR3 region has 14 residues. The germline gives CDR1 SGHKS, CDR2 YYEKEE (reference sequence). The chain couples TRBV5-5 to TRBJ1-1; there is no DNA to check the TCRdb D call of TRBD1. The material sequenced was blood. This sequence originates from a human donor with ulcerative colitis or Crohn's disease, or a healthy co-twin of an affected twin (not recorded which). CDR3 amino acids: CASSLGAGGTEAFF. The full variable domain, its missing parts supplied by reference TRBV5-5 and TRBJ1-1, is DAGVTQSPTHLIKTRGQQVTLRCSPISGHKSVSWYQQVLGQGPQFIFQYYEKEERGRGNFPDRFSARQFPNYSSELNVNALLLGDSALYLCASSLGAGGTEAFFGQGTRLTVV.